This T cell receptor beta chain was retrieved from a study of response to subunit inactivated influenza vaccine. After removal of 3 bases from V and 2 bases from J, the junction contained 3 bases not matched to a gene. The CDR3 is 14 residues long. Germline lookup yields CDR1 SQVTM and CDR2 ANQGSEA. This clonotype came up many times. Its antigen is unidentified. Each CDR3 protein gets one entry after TCRdb re-called the RT-PCR reads with MiXCR. Of under 550,000 distinct CDR3 sequences in the sample, more than 7% were seen once. Study-wide results and caveats: The study's authors posited that every seasonal influenza vaccination enlists few new T cells.

The specimen was PBMCs from blood, collected less than 30 months after vaccination. This chain links TRBV29-1 with TRBJ2-4; 8 bases agree with TRBD2. The receptor comes from a man between 50 and 70 years old who received an inactivated influenza vaccine. In nucleotides, the CDR3 is TGCAGCGTTGACCCGGGGGGGACCAAAAACATTCAGTACTTC. Translated, it gives CSVDPGGTKNIQYF.